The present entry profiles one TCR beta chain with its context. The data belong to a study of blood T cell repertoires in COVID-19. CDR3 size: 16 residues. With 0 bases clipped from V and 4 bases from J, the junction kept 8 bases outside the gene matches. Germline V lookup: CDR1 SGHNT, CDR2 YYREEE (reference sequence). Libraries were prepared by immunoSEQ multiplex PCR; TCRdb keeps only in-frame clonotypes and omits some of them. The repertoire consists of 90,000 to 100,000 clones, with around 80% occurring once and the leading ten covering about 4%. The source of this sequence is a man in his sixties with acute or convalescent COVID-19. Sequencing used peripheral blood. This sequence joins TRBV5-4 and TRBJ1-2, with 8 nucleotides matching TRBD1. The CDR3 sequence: CASSLAPGGLRYGYTF. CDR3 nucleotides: TGTGCCAGCAGCTTGGCCCCAGGGGGCTTACGCTATGGCTACACCTTC.